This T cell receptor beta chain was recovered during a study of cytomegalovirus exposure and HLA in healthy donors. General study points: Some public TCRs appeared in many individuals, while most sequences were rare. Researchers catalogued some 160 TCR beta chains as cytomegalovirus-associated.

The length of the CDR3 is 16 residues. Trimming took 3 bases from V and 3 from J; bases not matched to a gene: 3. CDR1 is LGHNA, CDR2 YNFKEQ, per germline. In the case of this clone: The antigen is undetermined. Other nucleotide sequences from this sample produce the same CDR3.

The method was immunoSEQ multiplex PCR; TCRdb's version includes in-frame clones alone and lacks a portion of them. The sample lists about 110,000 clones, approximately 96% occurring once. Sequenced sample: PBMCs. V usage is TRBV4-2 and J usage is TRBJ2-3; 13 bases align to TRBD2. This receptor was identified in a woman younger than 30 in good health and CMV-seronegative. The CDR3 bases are TGTGCCAGCAGCCAGGAGGGACTAGCGGGAACAGATACGCAGTATTTT. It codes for CASSQEGLAGTDTQYF.